Each of the 8 T cell receptor beta chains below was sequenced from the same sample in a study of CD8 T cells in Susac syndrome. Random hexamers were used to reverse transcribe an amount of about 0.5 to 1 ug RNA. From the immunoSEQ multiplex PCR reads, TCRdb called clonotypes with MiXCR, one entry per CDR3 protein. The table includes tens of thousands of distinct CDR3 sequences, over 90% detected once. The specimen sequenced was CD8+ T cells from PBMCs. The receptors shown here come from a human donor with Susac syndrome.

The V and J genes are TRBV4-3 and TRBJ2-7; D is possibly TRBD1 (6 bases). V was cut by 3 bases and J by 0 bases, with 12 bases left in between. The CDR3 spans 15 residues. Germline V gives CDR1 LGHNA, CDR2 YSLEER. CDR3 nucleotide sequence: TGCGCCAGCAGCCAGATCGGACAGAGCTCCTACGAGCAGTACTTC. Translation gives CASSQIGQSSYEQYF.

The CDR3 sequence is CASSYPGDGYTF. The CDR3 region has the DNA TGTGCCAGCAGTTACCCTGGGGATGGCTACACCTTC. The J gene is TRBJ1-2, the V gene TRBV6-5; the D is unclear. The CDR3 spans 12 residues. The germline V gene has CDR1 MNHEY and CDR2 SVGAGI. Deletions cut 2 bases from V and 6 bases from J, with 7 bases between.

The gene calls are TRBV29-1 and TRBJ2-5; 9 nucleotides agree with TRBD2. Looked up from germline, CDR1 is SQVTM and CDR2 is ANQGSEA. The CDR3 is 13 residues long. Losses at the gene ends were 3 bases for V and 3 bases for J; bases not matched to a gene: 2. The CDR3 nucleotides are TGCAGCGTTGATAGCGGGAGTGAAGAGACCCAGTACTTC. It is translated as CSVDSGSEETQYF.

This chain uses TRBV13 with TRBJ2-5; D is possibly TRBD1 or TRBD2 (5 bases each). The CDR3 loop spans 15 amino acids. Germline-derived CDR1 and CDR2 are PRHDT and FYEKMQ (reference sequence). V lost 6 bases and J 2 bases, leaving 16 bases between the germline ends. CDR3 sequence (DNA): TGTGCCAGCAGTGGTCAAGCAGGGAGACAAGAGACCCAGTACTTC. Its translation: CASSGQAGRQETQYF.

In this sample, this clonotype turned up once. The chain carries TRBV7-8 and TRBJ2-3; 10 positions match TRBD2. Germline CDR1 SGHVS, CDR2 FQNEAQ. With V trimmed by 1 base and J by 10 bases, 8 bases remained unmatched. This CDR3 contains 15 residues. CDR3 nucleotides: TGTGCCAGCAGCTTAGTAAGGCTAGCGGGAGAGGCGCAGTATTTT. This translates into CASSLVRLAGEAQYF.

A single count supports this clonotype. The chain links TRBV19 to TRBJ2-3; the match to TRBD1 covers 9 bases. Germline trimming cut 9 bases from V and 4 bases from J; bases unmatched to any gene: 5. Germline V gene data show CDR1 as LNHDA and CDR2 as SQIVND (reference sequence). The CDR3 has 13 amino acids. The CDR3 DNA reads TGTGCCAGCCAGGACAGGGGAGCAGATACGCAGTATTTT. Its translation: CASQDRGADTQYF. The full variable domain, in which reference TRBV19 and TRBJ2-3 provide the parts outside the CDR3, is DGGITQSPKYLFRKEGQNVTLSCEQNLNHDAMYWYRQDPGQGLRLIYYSQIVNDFQKGDIAEGYSVSREKKESFPLTVTSAQKNPTAFYLCASQDRGADTQYFGPGTRLTVL.

The CDR3 DNA follows: TGTGCCAGCAGACGGGAGGTCACCTACAATGAGCAGTTCTTC. This translates into CASRREVTYNEQFF. This chain links TRBV28 with TRBJ2-1; the match to TRBD2 covers 7 bases. CDR1 is MDHEN, CDR2 SYDVKM, per germline. This CDR3 is 14 amino acids long. The V gene end was trimmed by 6 bases and the J gene end by 2 bases; junction bases not matched to a gene: 4.

The chain's CDR3 is CASSPGSPYEQYF. The CDR3 nucleotides read TGTGCCAGCTCACCGGGCAGCCCCTACGAGCAGTACTTC. The chain couples TRBV18 to TRBJ2-7; D is unclear. CDR3 size: 13 residues. Germline V gene lookup returns CDR1 KGHSH and CDR2 LQKENI. V lost 3 bases to trimming and J lost 2 bases, with 8 bases between them.